The source of this TCR beta chain is a study of shared clonotypes between healthy human individuals (dated by TCRdb to between 2020 and 2021). About the full investigation: The cohort included three men and a couple of women between 18 and 49 years of age. For each donor, CD4 naive and CD4 memory were each run on three plates, CD8 naive on two plates, and CD8 memory on one plate. Different laboratories and diverse techniques were used to prepare libraries and sequence TCR repertoires, to increase sequencing depth and limit assay-specific biases. The study deeply sequenced blood TCR repertoires of five healthy adults to estimate repertoire size and the extent of clonotype sharing between individuals. Leukapheresis yielded between about 0.94 and 10 billion PBMCs per donor. Results and caveats for the whole study, not just this receptor: Pairwise subsampling led to the expectation that sequencing depth would affect the degree of clonotype sharing among donors. Clonotypes shared by all four sorted-subset donors showed higher generation probabilities than non-shared clonotypes. Even with the large sequencing depth, rarefaction of the sorted-subset datasets indicated that sequencing was incomplete. Because the study included only a small number of donors, the genetic and exposure-history diversity represented was limited. Across a few donors, 5% to 6% of naive CD4, approximately 3.5% of naive CD8, around 2.5% of memory CD4, and about 0.44% of memory CD8 clonotypes were shared. Naive subsets generally had larger estimated clonotype richness than memory subsets did. Sampling was limited to blood, and TCR repertoires in tissue likely differ from TCR repertoires in blood.

The donors were healthy, HIV-negative adults who had no recently reported acute infections or vaccinations. Only Caucasian adults living in Nashville, Tennessee, USA were represented among the donors. CD4+ T cells were enriched by magnetic negative selection; naive cells were then positively selected on CD45RA, and the negative fraction formed the memory subset. Blood was obtained by leukapheresis, after which PBMCs were separated by Ficoll-Histopaque density gradient centrifugation and cryopreserved in liquid nitrogen vapor phase. Purity and quantity of every magnetically sorted T cell population were checked by analytical flow cytometry. From each sorted fraction, genomic DNA was isolated and quantified by UV absorbance on a Nanodrop 2000c. Remarks on this clone: It lacks a known antigen. Base qualities are missing; no much larger clone stands one base away.

CDR1 and CDR2 are drawn from the germline V gene (reference sequence): WNHNN, SYGVQD. At the junction V is shortened by 6 bases and J by 0 bases, with 14 bases in between. The cysteine opens and the phenylalanine closes a CDR3 of 15 amino acids. CDR3 DNA is the only sequence kept; it has 45 bases, read in frame from the first base. Using the deep immunoSEQ assay, multiplex PCR amplified TCR CDR3 regions from genomic DNA. For each cell subset, the extracted genomic DNA was distributed evenly across all wells of several immunoSEQ 96-well plates, and each plate served as one replicate. Each replicate PCR for sorted subsets received 150 to 250 ng genomic DNA, equal to roughly 33,000 T cell genomes. Purified libraries were quantified with a Qubit 3.0 fluorometer, sized on a Bioanalyzer 2100, and re-quantified with the KAPA Library Quantification kit. Every immunoSEQ 96-well plate was sequenced on a separate single-read 150-cycle Illumina NextSeq 550 flow cell. On the authors' methods: Because the immunoSEQ output held only junctional sequences and lacked quality scores, the filtering could not match the filtering applied to full-length reads. Sequences were annotated with PyIR, a Python wrapper for IgBLAST v1.9, using IMGT germline references to assign V/J genes and CDR3. Reads with weak V/J assignments (E-value above 1e-6), missing CDR3, stop codons, out-of-frame junctions, or ambiguous translated residues were removed. V3J clonotypes were defined as sequences sharing an identical inferred V gene, J gene, and CDR3 amino acid sequence. The percentage overlap between two repertoires was calculated by dividing the number of shared unique clonotypes by the size of the smaller repertoire. Repertoire richness was assessed with RTK rarefaction, the Chao1 estimator, and Recon v2.1 estimates of unobserved clonotypes. Generation probabilities were computed with OLGA for all TCRbeta clonotypes obtained by the gDNA method from several donors. The clones in this table, taken by TCRdb from immuneACCESS, are in-frame only. Not every clone is retained; where verified, under half of the shortfall comes from an unresolved V gene, and the cause of the rest is unknown. From that table come the V and J calls and clone size; the DNA was used to work out D and trimming. This sample is represented by some 2,500,000 clones; less than 95% of them were singletons. The top ten constitute 0.37% of the sample.

Sequencing was performed on naive CD4+ T cells from PBMCs. Interpreted using the paper, the cell subset or site label stands for: CD45RA+ positively selected. This sequence was found in a man younger than 35 in good health. Some clones in this sample may be carry-over from other donors' samples. Recombination connected TRBV10-1 to TRBJ2-5; TRBD2 is a weak D gene call, 5 bases matching. The CDR3 region: CASSAQTTNQETQYF. The sequenced DNA is TGCGCCAGCAGCGCCCAGACGACTAACCAAGAGACCCAGTACTTC.